In its sample, the clone carrying this TCR beta chain was seen once. Trimming shortened V by 4 bases and J by 2 bases, and 21 bases separated the two germline ends. The CDR3 extends over 18 amino acids. Germline CDR1 LGHNA, CDR2 YNFKEQ. These data are taken from a study of blood T cell repertoires in COVID-19. For the study at large: COVID-19 samples, acute and convalescent, were from the United States, Italy and Spain. Sources were T cells, B-cell-depleted T cells, or PBMCs; the material itself was cDNA or gDNA.

Source study methods: From reference gene primer amplification, estimates of nucleated cell counts were derived. This table comes from immunoSEQ multiplex PCR, and its TCRdb copy is limited to in-frame clones, with some not included. That table is the source of V, J and clone size, and D and trimming were worked out from the DNA. The sample consists of 100,000 to 150,000 clones, 70% to 85% of them appearing once. The sequenced material came from peripheral blood. The chain combines TRBV4-2 with TRBJ1-3, with D perhaps TRBD1 (6 bases). The receptor's source is a woman between 70 and 85 years old with acute or convalescent COVID-19. The DNA for the CDR3 is TGTGCCAGCAGCCGCCCGTCGGCAGGGGTAGTAGCTGGAAACACCATATATTTT. Its translation is CASSRPSAGVVAGNTIYF.